Below, 26 T cell receptor beta chains from the same sample are listed, as sequenced in a study of control samples from healthy donors and cancer patients. Measured with immunoSEQ multiplex PCR; TCRdb has only the in-frame clones, and not every one. The sample lists some 140,000 clones; 80% to 95% were seen once. Sequencing was done on a sample of blood. These receptors originate from a man aged 25-40 years in good health.

The V gene is TRBV11-2, the J gene TRBJ2-1, with no clear D. Germline V gene sequence: CDR1 SGHAT, CDR2 FQNNGV. This CDR3 contains 13 residues. V lost 1 base and J 3 bases, leaving 4 bases between the germline ends. CDR3 nucleotide sequence: TGTGCCAGCAGCTTAGGGTTCTACAATGAGCAGTTCTTC. Translated, it gives CASSLGFYNEQFF.

The V call is TRBV6-4, the J call TRBJ2-6; TRBD1 matches 7 bases. The CDR3 is made up of 16 amino acids. Germline CDR1 MRHNA, CDR2 SNTAGT. J was trimmed by 0 bases and V by 3 bases; bases with no gene match: 2. In nucleotides, the CDR3 is TGTGCCAGCAGTGATAGGACAGGCTCTGGGGCCAACGTCCTGACTTTC. This translates into CASSDRTGSGANVLTF.

V and J are TRBV7-3 and TRBJ1-1; D is uncertain. CDR3 length: 13 residues. Germline V gives CDR1 SGHTA, CDR2 FQGTGA. Trimming took off 2 bases at V and 0 bases at J, with 4 bases between the two ends. The CDR3 loop is CASSLQLNTEAFF. The CDR3 DNA follows: TGTGCCAGCAGCTTACAGCTGAACACTGAAGCTTTCTTT.

The chain employs TRBV7-9 and TRBJ2-5; TRBD1 or TRBD2 may be the D gene (5 bases each). Germline V gene lookup returns CDR1 SEHNR and CDR2 FQNEAQ (reference sequence). Between the trimmed V and J ends, which lost 5 bases and 5 bases, there was a span of 15 bases. The CDR3 spans 14 residues. The CDR3 is CASSLGLGVETQYF. The CDR3 DNA sequence: TGTGCCAGCAGCCTCGGCTTGGGGGTGGAGACCCAGTACTTC.

CDR3 in DNA: TGTGCCAGCAGGACAGGGAACTATGGCTACACCTTC. Translating gives CASRTGNYGYTF. This sequence joins TRBV6-6 and TRBJ1-2; 7 bases align to TRBD1. CDR1 is MNHNY, CDR2 SVGAGI, per germline (reference sequence). The CDR3 has 12 amino acids. Trimming at V came to 6 bases and at J to 2 bases, leaving 0 bases not matched to a gene.

This clone was detected only once. This chain links TRBV11-2 with TRBJ2-3; no definite D call. V gave up 1 base and J gave up 0 bases, with 8 bases separating them. This CDR3 contains 15 residues. Germline V CDR1 and CDR2: SGHAT, FQNNGV. CDR3 sequence reads: CASSLVISSTDTQYF. CDR3 DNA sequence: TGTGCCAGCAGCTTAGTGATTTCTAGCACAGATACGCAGTATTTT.

The chain has TRBV4-1 and TRBJ1-2, with 7 bases lining up with TRBD1. Trimming cost V 3 bases and J 4 bases; bases outside gene matches: 11. This CDR3 contains 16 residues. Germline V gene lookup returns CDR1 MGHRA and CDR2 YSYEKL. As DNA, the CDR3 is TGCGCCAGCAGCCAGGCCCTGAGGGACAGTCTCTATGGCTACACCTTC. Its translation: CASSQALRDSLYGYTF.

The chain recombines TRBV27 with TRBJ2-7, with D possibly matching TRBD1 (6 bases). The germline CDR1 and CDR2 sequences are MNHEY and SMNVEV (reference sequence). The germline V and J ends were trimmed by 5 bases and 3 bases, with 11 bases remaining between them. The length of the CDR3 is 13 residues. For the CDR3, the DNA is TGTGCCAGCAGTCCCCAACAGGGCTACGAGCAGTACTTC. Translation gives CASSPQQGYEQYF.

The chain carries TRBV9 and TRBJ1-6; D is undetermined. The CDR3 is made up of 14 amino acids. CDR1 and CDR2 (germline): SGDLS, YYNGEE. Trimming cost V 2 bases and J 5 bases, with 8 bases left between them. This CDR3 is CASSVTINNSPLHF. In DNA form, the CDR3 reads TGTGCCAGCAGCGTTACAATCAATAATTCACCCCTCCACTTT. The full variable domain, with the rest looked up from reference TRBV9 and TRBJ1-6, is DSGVTQTPKHLITATGQRVTLRCSPRSGDLSVYWYQQSLDQGLQFLIQYYNGEERAKGNILERFSAQQFPDLHSELNLSSLELGDSALYFCASSVTINNSPLHFGNGTRLTVT.

CDR3 nucleotides: TGCGCCAGCAGCTTGGAGGGCACTTTCTCTGGAAACACCATATATTTT. This gives the protein CASSLEGTFSGNTIYF. This chain links TRBV5-1 with TRBJ1-3; D unclear. The CDR3 totals 16 residues. Germline-derived CDR1 and CDR2 are SGHRS and YFSETQ. V was shortened by 0 bases and J by 0 bases, with 10 bases between the two germline ends. Using reference TRBV5-1 and TRBJ1-3 for the parts outside the CDR3, the full variable domain is KAGVTQTPRYLIKTRGQQVTLSCSPISGHRSVSWYQQTPGQGLQFLFEYFSETQRNKGNFPGRFSGRQFSNSRSEMNVSTLELGDSALYLCASSLEGTFSGNTIYFGEGSWLTVV.

The gene calls are TRBV12-2 and TRBJ1-2. TRBV12-2 is listed as a pseudogene. The CDR3 loop spans 14 amino acids. The CDR3 DNA reads as TGTGCAAGTCGCTTAAATCCGGAGGACTATGGCTACACCTTC. This encodes CASRLNPEDYGYTF.

The chain has TRBV4-1 and TRBJ1-5; D ambiguous. The CDR3 extends over 13 amino acids. Germline lookup yields CDR1 MGHRA and CDR2 YSYEKL. Deletions cut 5 bases from V and 2 bases from J, with 7 bases between. For the CDR3, the DNA is TGCGCCAGCAGCAGTGTAGGCAATCAGCCCCAGCATTTT. It codes for CASSSVGNQPQHF.

This sequence joins TRBV19 and TRBJ1-2; 7 bases are shared with TRBD1. Germline V gene lookup returns CDR1 LNHDA and CDR2 SQIVND (reference sequence). V lost 4 bases to trimming and J lost 7 bases; unmatched junction nucleotides: 3. The CDR3 is 12 residues long. CDR3 nucleotides: TGTGCCAGTAGTACCGACAGGGCTGGCTACACCTTC. It translates to CASSTDRAGYTF. The full variable domain, completed using reference TRBV19 and TRBJ1-2, is DGGITQSPKYLFRKEGQNVTLSCEQNLNHDAMYWYRQDPGQGLRLIYYSQIVNDFQKGDIAEGYSVSREKKESFPLTVTSAQKNPTAFYLCASSTDRAGYTFGSGTRLTVV.

In its sample, this clone was seen once. In nucleotides, the CDR3 is TGTGCCAGCAGCTTAGCGCAGGCTAGCGAGTACAATGAGCAGTTCTTC. It specifies CASSLAQASEYNEQFF. The J gene is TRBJ2-1, the V gene TRBV7-9; TRBD2 might be the D (6 bases). The CDR3 covers 16 residues. The germline gives CDR1 SEHNR, CDR2 FQNEAQ (reference sequence). V shed 0 bases and J shed 4 bases, with 13 bases lying between them.

The rearrangement links TRBV5-6 to TRBJ2-7; 8 positions agree with TRBD2. The V and J ends lost 9 bases and 4 bases, in that order; junction bases with no gene match: 9. Germline lookup yields CDR1 SGHDT and CDR2 YYEEEE. The CDR3 is 13 residues long. CDR3 coding DNA: TGTGCCACCCGACGGGGGGGTGGTTACGAGCAGTACTTC. It codes for CATRRGGGYEQYF.

This sequence joins TRBV7-9 and TRBJ1-2; D gene uncertain. Trimming left V 0 bases short and J 8 bases short, with 13 bases between. Germline CDR1 and CDR2: SEHNR and FQNEAQ (reference sequence). The CDR3 loop spans 14 amino acids. CDR3: CASSLASRRRGYTF. The CDR3 nucleotides are TGTGCCAGCAGCTTAGCTTCCCGCCGTAGAGGCTACACCTTC.

This clone was found once. The chain combines TRBV15 with TRBJ2-2, with a possible D match to TRBD2 (5 bases). Germline-derived CDR1 and CDR2 are LNHNV and YYDKDF (reference sequence). V was clipped by 0 bases and J by 5 bases, with 10 bases between them. This CDR3 is built from 15 residues. CDR3 nucleotide sequence: TGTGCCACCAGCAGAGATCGGACTCCGACCGGGGAGCTGTTTTTT. Amino acid sequence: CATSRDRTPTGELFF.

The V and J genes are TRBV7-9 and TRBJ1-2; TRBD1 is a possible D gene (5 bases). The CDR3 runs to 13 residues. With 1 base removed from V and 6 bases from J, the gap between germline ends came to 9 bases. The V gene's germline CDR1 is SEHNR and CDR2 FQNEAQ (reference sequence). CDR3 DNA: TGTGCCAGCAGCTTAGTTTTGGGGGATGGCTACACCTTC. Its protein product is CASSLVLGDGYTF.

The CDR3 loop is CASSFGGPYEQYF. The CDR3 DNA reads TGTGCCAGCAGCTTCGGGGGACCCTACGAGCAGTACTTC. V gene TRBV7-8 combines with J gene TRBJ2-7; D perhaps matches TRBD2 (6 bases). The germline CDR1 and CDR2 sequences are SGHVS and FQNEAQ. V was shortened by 3 bases and J by 2 bases, with 8 bases between the two germline ends. CDR3 size: 13 residues.

The genes are TRBV9 and TRBJ2-2, with 11 positions matching TRBD2. The CDR3 is 16 amino acids. The trim removed 4 bases at V and 2 bases at J, leaving 4 bases unmatched. Germline CDR1 SGDLS, CDR2 YYNGEE. The CDR3 reads CASSRSGRANTGELFF. CDR3 bases: TGTGCCAGCAGCCGTAGCGGGAGGGCCAACACCGGGGAGCTGTTTTTT. The variable domain in full, completed from reference TRBV9 and TRBJ2-2, reads DSGVTQTPKHLITATGQRVTLRCSPRSGDLSVYWYQQSLDQGLQFLIQYYNGEERAKGNILERFSAQQFPDLHSELNLSSLELGDSALYFCASSRSGRANTGELFFGEGSRLTVL.

The V gene is TRBV6-1, the J gene TRBJ2-1; D not certain. V gave up 1 base and J gave up 10 bases, with 5 bases separating them. CDR3 length: 11 amino acids. Germline CDR1 reads MNHNS; CDR2 reads SASEGT. The CDR3 DNA follows: TGTGCCAGCAGTGAAGTGAAAGAGCAGTTCTTC. Amino acid sequence: CASSEVKEQFF.

The chain joins TRBV18 to TRBJ1-2, with D maybe TRBD1 (5 bases). The germline V gene encodes CDR1 KGHSH and CDR2 LQKENI. This CDR3 has 13 residues. Between the trimmed V and J ends, which lost 3 bases and 1 base, there was a span of 6 bases. CDR3 protein: CASSPDSNYGYTF. The CDR3 nucleotides read TGTGCCAGCTCACCCGACAGTAACTATGGCTACACCTTC. Based on the CDR3 plus reference TRBV18 and TRBJ1-2, the full variable domain is NAGVMQNPRHLVRRRGQEARLRCSPMKGHSHVYWYRQLPEEGLKFMVYLQKENIIDESGMPKERFSAEFPKEGPSILRIQQVVRGDSAAYFCASSPDSNYGYTFGSGTRLTVV.

The gene calls are TRBV7-9 and TRBJ1-3; weak D call: TRBD1 (5 bases). V dropped 5 bases and J dropped 8 bases, with 16 bases sitting between them. CDR1 is SEHNR, CDR2 FQNEAQ, per germline (reference sequence). This CDR3 spans 14 amino acids. CDR3 in amino acids: CASSPGKALDTIYF. The DNA of the CDR3 is TGTGCCAGCAGCCCAGGGAAGGCATTAGACACCATATATTTT.

The genes are TRBV27 and TRBJ2-5; TRBD1 aligns across 9 bases. The germline gives CDR1 MNHEY, CDR2 SMNVEV (reference sequence). Trimming at V came to 6 bases and at J to 4 bases, leaving 6 bases not matched to a gene. The length of the CDR3 is 14 residues. CDR3 in DNA: TGTGCCAGCAGCTTACAGGGGGCGGGAGAGACCCAGTACTTC. Amino acids: CASSLQGAGETQYF.

The chain recombines TRBV12-3 or TRBV12-4 with TRBJ1-2; D is uncertain. The V end lost 4 bases, the J end lost 9 bases, and 15 bases lay between the germline ends. The CDR3 length is 13 residues. The CDR3 sequence is CASSWTQSQSYTF. In nucleotides, the CDR3 is TGTGCCAGCAGTTGGACCCAGAGTCAGAGCTACACCTTC.

V usage is TRBV6-6 and J usage is TRBJ2-5, with 11 nucleotides matching TRBD2. The CDR3 totals 14 residues. Germline CDR1 reads MNHNY; CDR2 reads SVGAGI (reference sequence). J was trimmed by 13 bases and V by 6 bases; bases with no gene match: 13. CDR3 nucleotide sequence: TGTGCCAGCAGACCGGGACTAGCGGAGAGCCTGTTGTACTTC. It is translated as CASRPGLAESLLYF.